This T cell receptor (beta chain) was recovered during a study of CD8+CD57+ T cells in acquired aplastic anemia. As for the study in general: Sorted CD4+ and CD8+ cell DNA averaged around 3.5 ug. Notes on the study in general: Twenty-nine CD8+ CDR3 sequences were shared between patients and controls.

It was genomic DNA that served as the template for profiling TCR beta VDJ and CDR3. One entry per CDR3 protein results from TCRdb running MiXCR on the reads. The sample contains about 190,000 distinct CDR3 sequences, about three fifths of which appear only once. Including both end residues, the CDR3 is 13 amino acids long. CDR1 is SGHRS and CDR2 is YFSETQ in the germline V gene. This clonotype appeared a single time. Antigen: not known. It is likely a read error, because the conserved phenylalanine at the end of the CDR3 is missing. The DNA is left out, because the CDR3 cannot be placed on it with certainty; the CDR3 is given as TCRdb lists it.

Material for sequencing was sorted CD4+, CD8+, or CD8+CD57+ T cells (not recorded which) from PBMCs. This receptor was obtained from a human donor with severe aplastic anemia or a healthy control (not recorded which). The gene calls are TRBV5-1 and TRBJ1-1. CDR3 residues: CASSLAQNTEAVL.